Listed here are 16 T cell receptor beta chains from one sample, sequenced in a study of blood T cell repertoires in COVID-19. Using immunoSEQ multiplex PCR, the repertoire was profiled, and TCRdb retains in-frame clones only, with some absent. The table shows under 150,000 clones, with roughly 84% occurring only once. Sequenced sample: PBMCs or T cells enriched from blood (not recorded which). The receptors originated from a woman in her 50s who had been exposed to COVID-19.

The chain joins TRBV5-8 to TRBJ2-2; a possible D gene is TRBD1 (6 bases). From germline, CDR1 is SGHTS and CDR2 YDEGEE. V lost 6 bases and J 2 bases, leaving 17 bases between the germline ends. The CDR3 has 16 amino acids. CDR3 nucleotide sequence: TGTGCCAGCACCGTGAACAGGGCCCAAAACACCGGGGAGCTGTTTTTT. It translates to CASTVNRAQNTGELFF.

The chain uses TRBV19 and TRBJ2-2; D might be TRBD1 (5 bases). This CDR3 has 16 residues. V lost 2 bases and J 4 bases, leaving 14 bases between the germline ends. In germline, CDR1 is LNHDA, CDR2 SQIVND (reference sequence). Here the CDR3 DNA reads TGTGCCAGTAGTATAACCGGGTTAGGGGCCACCGGGGAGCTGTTTTTT. Its protein product is CASSITGLGATGELFF. Looking up the rest from reference TRBV19 and TRBJ2-2 gives the full variable domain: DGGITQSPKYLFRKEGQNVTLSCEQNLNHDAMYWYRQDPGQGLRLIYYSQIVNDFQKGDIAEGYSVSREKKESFPLTVTSAQKNPTAFYLCASSITGLGATGELFFGEGSRLTVL.

V is TRBV27 and J is TRBJ2-7, with 10 bases fitting TRBD1. The germline V gene has CDR1 MNHEY and CDR2 SMNVEV (reference sequence). V shed 5 bases and J 5 bases; nucleotides not matched to a gene: 12. The CDR3 length is 16 residues. In DNA, the CDR3 is TGTGCCAGCAGTCCCAAGGGGAGGGACAGGGGTCACGAGCAGTACTTC. Translating gives CASSPKGRDRGHEQYF.

The chain joins TRBV11-3 to TRBJ2-5, with 9 nucleotides matching TRBD2. Looked up from germline, CDR1 is SGHNT and CDR2 is YENEEA. The trim removed 1 base at V and 6 bases at J, leaving 12 bases unmatched. There are 17 residues in the CDR3. CDR3 bases: TGTGCCAGCAGCTTAGGGAGTTGGCGGGGGGGCCTGCAGACCCAGTACTTC. Its translation is CASSLGSWRGGLQTQYF.

The J gene is TRBJ1-1, the V gene TRBV19, with D perhaps TRBD1 (6 bases). CDR1 is LNHDA and CDR2 is SQIVND in the germline V gene (reference sequence). Trimming shortened V by 5 bases and J by 10 bases, and 17 bases separated the two germline ends. The CDR3 runs to 13 residues. The CDR3 sequence: CASSPGTTTRAFF. In DNA, the CDR3 is TGTGCCAGTAGTCCCGGGACAACCACTCGAGCTTTCTTT.

The sample holds a few counts of this clone. The chain has TRBV7-8 and TRBJ1-2; 11 bases align to TRBD1. CDR3 length: 18 residues. Germline values: CDR1 SGHVS, CDR2 FQNEAQ. With V trimmed by 2 bases and J by 4 bases, 12 bases remained unmatched. CDR3 region: CASSLRTGGYTGVYGYTF. CDR3 in DNA: TGTGCCAGCAGCTTAAGGACAGGGGGCTATACCGGAGTCTATGGCTACACCTTC.

This rearrangement joins TRBV7-2 to TRBJ2-7; 10 bases are a match to TRBD1. Germline V gene lookup returns CDR1 SGHTA and CDR2 FQGNSA. The CDR3 extends over 15 amino acids. V trimming: 6 bases; J trimming: 7 bases; junction bases outside the gene matches: 12. CDR3 DNA: TGTGCCAGCAGAAACTCGGGACAGGGGCCGGGAGAGCAGTACTTC. It codes for CASRNSGQGPGEQYF.

The rearrangement uses TRBV5-6 and TRBJ1-1; D possibly corresponds to TRBD1 (5 bases). The CDR3 is made up of 15 amino acids. CDR1 and CDR2 (germline): SGHDT, YYEEEE. Trimming left V 2 bases short and J 0 bases short, with 11 bases between. CDR3 sequence reads: CASSLTTGMNTEAFF. CDR3 nucleotide sequence: TGTGCCAGCAGCTTAACTACAGGCATGAACACTGAAGCTTTCTTT.

CDR3 region: CASSLQGARGYTF. The CDR3 region has the DNA TGTGCCAGCAGCCTACAGGGGGCGCGGGGCTACACCTTC. This chain joins TRBV6-5 and TRBJ1-2; TRBD1 agrees at 9 bases. Germline CDR1 MNHEY, CDR2 SVGAGI. The trim removed 6 bases at V and 8 bases at J, leaving 7 bases unmatched. The CDR3 loop spans 13 amino acids.

V usage is TRBV7-2 and J usage is TRBJ1-2; 9 bases match TRBD1. V lost 4 bases and J lost 6; bases outside the gene matches: 6. Germline V gives CDR1 SGHTA, CDR2 FQGNSA. The CDR3 totals 14 residues. The DNA of the CDR3 is TGTGCCAGCAGCTCCACAGGGGGCAGGGATGGCTACACCTTC. This encodes CASSSTGGRDGYTF.

Written as DNA, the CDR3 is TGTGCCAGCAGCTTAGATCTGGGGAGGGATGAGCAGTTCTTC. It codes for CASSLDLGRDEQFF. This chain links TRBV7-8 with TRBJ2-1; 7 nucleotides match TRBD2. V was clipped by 1 base and J by 8 bases; unmatched bases: 5. The germline V gene encodes CDR1 SGHVS and CDR2 FQNEAQ. The CDR3 totals 14 residues.

The gene calls are TRBV5-1 and TRBJ2-2, with TRBD2 matching 13 bases. CDR1 and CDR2 from the germline V gene are SGHRS and YFSETQ. The CDR3 covers 16 residues. J gave up 5 bases and V 4 bases, and 5 bases lay outside the gene matches. The CDR3 loop reads CASSPGLAGATGELFF. The CDR3 DNA reads TGCGCCAGCAGCCCCGGACTAGCGGGAGCGACCGGGGAGCTGTTTTTT.

This clone was counted a single time. V gene TRBV9 combines with J gene TRBJ2-2; 15 nucleotides agree with TRBD2. The CDR3 consists of 21 residues. V lost 3 bases to trimming and J lost 0 bases; unmatched junction nucleotides: 12. CDR1 SGDLS and CDR2 YYNGEE come from the germline V gene. The CDR3 coding sequence is TGTGCCAGCAGCGCACTGCCCTCCGGGACTAGCGGGAGGACGAACACCGGGGAGCTGTTTTTT. The encoded protein is CASSALPSGTSGRTNTGELFF.

The rearrangement uses TRBV19 and TRBJ2-1, with 8 bases aligning to TRBD2. The CDR3 is 12 residues long. Germline-derived CDR1 and CDR2 are LNHDA and SQIVND (reference sequence). Germline trimming cut 6 bases from V and 8 bases from J; bases unmatched to any gene: 3. The CDR3 DNA sequence: TGTGCCAGTAGCGGACTAGCCTATGAGCAGTTCTTC. It translates to CASSGLAYEQFF.

This rearrangement joins TRBV7-8 to TRBJ2-3; 12 bases are a match to TRBD2. Germline V gene sequence: CDR1 SGHVS, CDR2 FQNEAQ. This CDR3 spans 19 amino acids. After removal of 6 bases from V and 6 bases from J, the junction contained 19 bases not matched to a gene. The DNA of the CDR3 is TGTGCCAGCAGGAGTCGGTCTGTGCGACTAGCGGGAGCCGGGGATACGCAGTATTTT. Its translation: CASRSRSVRLAGAGDTQYF.

The rearrangement uses TRBV19 and TRBJ2-2; D remains unclear. V lost 2 bases and J lost 6, with 16 bases in between. Germline V gene sequence: CDR1 LNHDA, CDR2 SQIVND (reference sequence). This CDR3 contains 16 residues. The CDR3 protein is CASSIYPDPRAGELFF. DNA of the CDR3: TGTGCCAGTAGTATATATCCCGACCCTAGAGCCGGGGAGCTGTTTTTT.